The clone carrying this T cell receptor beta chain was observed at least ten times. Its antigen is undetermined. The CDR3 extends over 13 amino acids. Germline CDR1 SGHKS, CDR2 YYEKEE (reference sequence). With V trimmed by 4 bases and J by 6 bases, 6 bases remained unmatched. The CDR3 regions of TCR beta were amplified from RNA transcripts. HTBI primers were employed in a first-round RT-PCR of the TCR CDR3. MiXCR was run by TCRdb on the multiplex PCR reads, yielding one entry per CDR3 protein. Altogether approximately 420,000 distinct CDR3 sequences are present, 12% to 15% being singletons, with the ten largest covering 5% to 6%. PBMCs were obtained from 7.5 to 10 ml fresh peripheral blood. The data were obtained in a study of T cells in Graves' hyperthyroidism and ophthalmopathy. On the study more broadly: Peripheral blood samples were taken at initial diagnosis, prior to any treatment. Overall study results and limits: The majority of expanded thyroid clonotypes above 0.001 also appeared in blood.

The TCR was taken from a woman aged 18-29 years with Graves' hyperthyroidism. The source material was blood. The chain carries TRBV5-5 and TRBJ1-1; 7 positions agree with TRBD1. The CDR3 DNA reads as TGTGCCAGCAGCCGACAGGGAGACGCTGAAGCTTTCTTT. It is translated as CASSRQGDAEAFF.